The TCR beta chain under discussion was sequenced for a study of OX40 agonist ivuxolimab in advanced cancers. Study at large: Anti-PD-1, anti-PD-L1 or anti-CTLA-4 therapy given earlier was allowed, and approximately 43% had some.

Excluded were patients having autoimmune disease history or systemic immunosuppression. V trimming: 1 base; J trimming: 10 bases; junction bases outside the gene matches: 6. Looked up from germline, CDR1 is MGHDK and CDR2 is SYGVNS. The CDR3 is 15 residues long. Using immunoSEQ multiplex PCR, the repertoire was profiled, and TCRdb retains in-frame clones only, with some absent. The sample lists about 28,000 clones; about 83% were seen once. The TCR comes from an adult with an advanced solid tumor such as melanoma, head and neck, liver or kidney cancer. The rearrangement links TRBV25-1 to TRBJ1-6; TRBD1 matches at 8 bases. The sample here was CD4+ or CD8+ T cells sorted from blood, taken in a trial of the OX40 agonist ivuxolimab. The chain's CDR3 is CASSEWRQGNSPLHF. CDR3 coding DNA: TGTGCCAGCAGTGAATGGAGACAGGGGAACTCACCCCTCCACTTT.